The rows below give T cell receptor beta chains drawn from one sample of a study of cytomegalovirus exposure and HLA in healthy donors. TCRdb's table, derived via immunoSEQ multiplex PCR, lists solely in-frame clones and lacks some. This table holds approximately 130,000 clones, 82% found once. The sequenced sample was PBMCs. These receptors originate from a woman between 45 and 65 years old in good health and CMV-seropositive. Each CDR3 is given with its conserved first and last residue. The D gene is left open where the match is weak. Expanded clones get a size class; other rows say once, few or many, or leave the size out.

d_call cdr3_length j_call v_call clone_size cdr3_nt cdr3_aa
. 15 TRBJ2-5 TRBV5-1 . TGCGCCAGCAGCAAACAGATAGAAAATCAAGAGACCCAGTACTTC CASSKQIENQETQYF
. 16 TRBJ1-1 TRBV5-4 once TGTGCCAGCAGCTTGGACCTCGGGGTCCTGAACACTGAAGCTTTCTTT CASSLDLGVLNTEAFF
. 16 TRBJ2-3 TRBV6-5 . TGTGCCAGCAGTTCCTCCCCGGGAGAGGGTACAGATACGCAGTATTTT CASSSSPGEGTDTQYF
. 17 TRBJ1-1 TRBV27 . TGTGCCAGCAGTTTATACGACAGTGCAGGGGAAGTACCTGAAGCTTTCTTT CASSLYDSAGEVPEAFF
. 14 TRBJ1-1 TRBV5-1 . TGCGCCAGCAGCTCAGTCACTCAGGCCACTGAAGCTTTCTTT CASSSVTQATEAFF
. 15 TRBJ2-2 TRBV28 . TGTGCCAGCACACGGACACTACCGAACACCGGGGAGCTGTTTTTT CASTRTLPNTGELFF
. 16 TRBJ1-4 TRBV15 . TGTGCCACCAGAAGTGGGCCGTCCCGGCCCAATGAAAAACTGTTTTTT CATRSGPSRPNEKLFF
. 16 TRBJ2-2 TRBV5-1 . TGCGCCAGCAGCCCCCTCTGGCTAGCGAACACCGGGGAGCTGTTTTTT CASSPLWLANTGELFF
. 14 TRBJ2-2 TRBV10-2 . TGCGCCAGCAGTGGGGCGGGAAGCACCGGGGAGCTGTTTTTT CASSGAGSTGELFF
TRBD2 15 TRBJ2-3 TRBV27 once TGTGCCAGCAGTCCGACTAGCGGGAGCTCAGATACGCAGTATTTT CASSPTSGSSDTQYF
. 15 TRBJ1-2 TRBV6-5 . TGTGCCAGCAGTACGGCAGGGTTAAAACTCTATGGCTACACCTTC CASSTAGLKLYGYTF
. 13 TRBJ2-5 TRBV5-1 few TGCGCCAGCAGCTTGTTCGGGGAAGAGACCCAGTACTTC CASSLFGEETQYF
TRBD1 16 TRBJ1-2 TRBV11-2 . TGTGCCAGCAGCTTAGATGGGGGCACAGGGGGCTATGGCTACACCTTC CASSLDGGTGGYGYTF
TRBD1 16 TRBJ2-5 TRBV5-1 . TGCGCCAGCAGCCCAGGGGGAAAGGGGTCCGGGGAGACCCAGTACTTC CASSPGGKGSGETQYF
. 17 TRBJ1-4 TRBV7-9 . TGTGCCAGCAGCCCTAGACAGCTTCCAACCCTTAATGAAAAACTGTTTTTT CASSPRQLPTLNEKLFF
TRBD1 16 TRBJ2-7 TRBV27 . TGTGCCAGCAGTTTAAATTTTTGGACAGGGGACTACGAGCAGTACTTC CASSLNFWTGDYEQYF
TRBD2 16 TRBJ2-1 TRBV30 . TGTGCCTGGAGAGGCGGGGGGCGGGATCCCTACAATGAGCAGTTCTTC CAWRGGGRDPYNEQFF
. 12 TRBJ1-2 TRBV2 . TGTGCCAGCAGCACAGGGTTCTATGGCTACACCTTC CASSTGFYGYTF
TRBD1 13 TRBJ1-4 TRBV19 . TGTGCCGGCCGGGACAGAGATAATGAAAAACTGTTTTTT CAGRDRDNEKLFF
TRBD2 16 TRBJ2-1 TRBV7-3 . TGTGCCAGCAGCCCCCCCGGACTAGCGGCCTACAATGAGCAGTTCTTC CASSPPGLAAYNEQFF
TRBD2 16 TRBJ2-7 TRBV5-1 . TGCGCCAGCAGCTCCCCTCGGGGAGGGAATGCCTACGAGCAGTACTTC CASSSPRGGNAYEQYF
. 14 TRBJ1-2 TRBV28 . TGTGCCAGCAGTTTACAGGATCTCGGGAGGGGCTACACCTTC CASSLQDLGRGYTF
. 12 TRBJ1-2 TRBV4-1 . TGCGCCAGCAGCCAAGATCTGCAGGGCTACACCTTC CASSQDLQGYTF
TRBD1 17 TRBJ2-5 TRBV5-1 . TGCGCCAGCAGCCGTCCCGGGACAGGGATTGACTCGCCTGAGCAGTACTTC CASSRPGTGIDSPEQYF
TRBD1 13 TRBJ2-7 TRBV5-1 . TGCGCCAGCAGCTGGGACAGTACCTACGAGCAGTACTTC CASSWDSTYEQYF
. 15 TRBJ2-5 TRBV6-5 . TGTGCCAGCAGTTACTCGATAACAGGACAAGAGACCCAGTACTTC CASSYSITGQETQYF
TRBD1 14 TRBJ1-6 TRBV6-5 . TGTGCCAGCCAAGGAACAGGGGATAATTCACCCCTCCACTTT CASQGTGDNSPLHF
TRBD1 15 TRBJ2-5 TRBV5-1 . TGCGCCAGCAGCCCAGAATCGGGACAGCAAGAGACCCAGTACTTC CASSPESGQQETQYF
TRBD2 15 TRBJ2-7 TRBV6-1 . TGTGCCAGCAGCGTGGCGGGGGGCAAGATCTACGAGCAGTACTTC CASSVAGGKIYEQYF
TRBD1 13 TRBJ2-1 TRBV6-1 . TGTGCCAGCAGGCCGGGACAGGGGGGTGAGCAGTTCTTC CASRPGQGGEQFF
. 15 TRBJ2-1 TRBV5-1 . TGCGCCAGCAGCTTGGGAGGGATGACCTACAATGAGCAGTTCTTC CASSLGGMTYNEQFF
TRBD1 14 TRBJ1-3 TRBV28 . TGTGCCAGCAGTGACAGGGCTCCTGGAAACACCATATATTTT CASSDRAPGNTIYF
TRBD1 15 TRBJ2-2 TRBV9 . TGTGCCAGCAGCGTAGGGGACAGGGTTCCCGGGGAGCTGTTTTTT CASSVGDRVPGELFF
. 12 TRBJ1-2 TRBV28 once TGTGCCAGCAGTTTTTTCACTTATGGCTACACCTTC CASSFFTYGYTF
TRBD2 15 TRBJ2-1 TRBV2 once TGTGCCAGCAGTGGAGCGGGAGGTGCTTACAATGAGCAGTTCTTC CASSGAGGAYNEQFF
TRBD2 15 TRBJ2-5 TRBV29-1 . TGCAGCTACCGAGGAGGGACTAGCGGGGCAGAGACCCAGTACTTC CSYRGGTSGAETQYF
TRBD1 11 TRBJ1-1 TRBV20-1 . TGCGCCGGGACAGATAACACTGAAGCTTTCTTT CAGTDNTEAFF
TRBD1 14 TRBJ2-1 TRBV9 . TGTGCCAGCAGCGTTAGACAGGGGATCGGTGAGCAGTTCTTC CASSVRQGIGEQFF
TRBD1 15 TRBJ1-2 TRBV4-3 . TGCGCCAGCAGCCAGCTGGGACAGTCTAACTATGGCTACACCTTC CASSQLGQSNYGYTF
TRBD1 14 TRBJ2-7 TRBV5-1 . TGCGCCAGCAGCACCCAGACAGGGGTCTACGAGCAGTACTTC CASSTQTGVYEQYF
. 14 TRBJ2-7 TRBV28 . TGTGCCGGGGGAAATGGGGGGGCCCTCCACGAGCAGTACTTC CAGGNGGALHEQYF
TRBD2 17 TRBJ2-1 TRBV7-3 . TGTGCCAGCAGCTTAGGAGCGGGGTCCTTCTCCTACAATGAGCAGTTCTTC CASSLGAGSFSYNEQFF
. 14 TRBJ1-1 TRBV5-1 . TGCGCCAGCAGCTTGCGGGGGGGGAACACTGAAGCTTTCTTT CASSLRGGNTEAFF
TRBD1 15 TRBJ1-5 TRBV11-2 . TGTGCCAGCAGCTTAGACAGGGGGGGCAATCAGCCCCAGCATTTT CASSLDRGGNQPQHF
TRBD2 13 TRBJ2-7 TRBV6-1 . TGTGCCAGTGCTAGCGGGCCCTCCTACGAGCAGTACTTC CASASGPSYEQYF
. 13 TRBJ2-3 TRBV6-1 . TGTGCCAGCAGTCAGAGGACACCCGAGAGGCAGTATTTT CASSQRTPERQYF
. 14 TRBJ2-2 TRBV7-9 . TGTGCCAGCAGCTGGGGGGGCGACACCGGGGAGCTGTTTTTT CASSWGGDTGELFF
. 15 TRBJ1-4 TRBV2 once TGTGCCAGCACCCTCAGGAGGGGTAGTATTGAAAAACTGTTTTTT CASTLRRGSIEKLFF
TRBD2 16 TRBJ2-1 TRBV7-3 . TGTGCCAGCAGCCCAGGGACTAGCGGGAGAAGGAATGAGCAGTTCTTC CASSPGTSGRRNEQFF
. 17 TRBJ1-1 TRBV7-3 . TGTGCCAGCAGCCCCGGCGTACGGCAGGCTCTGAACACTGAAGCTTTCTTT CASSPGVRQALNTEAFF
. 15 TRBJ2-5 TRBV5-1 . TGCGCCAGCAGCTTGGATGCGGGACAGACGGAGACCCAGTACTTC CASSLDAGQTETQYF
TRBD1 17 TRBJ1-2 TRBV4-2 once TGTGCCAGCAGCCAAGTAACCTTCAGGGGGATGAACTATGGCTACACCTTC CASSQVTFRGMNYGYTF
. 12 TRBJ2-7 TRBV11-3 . TGTGCCAGCAGCTTCCGGGACAACGAGCAGTACTTC CASSFRDNEQYF
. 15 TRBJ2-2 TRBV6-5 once TGTGCCAGCAGTTACCTAAATGCCCTGGCCGGGGAGCTGTTTTTT CASSYLNALAGELFF
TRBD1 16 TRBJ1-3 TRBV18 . TGTGCCAGCTCAGGAAACAGGGGGAACTCTGGAAACACCATATATTTT CASSGNRGNSGNTIYF
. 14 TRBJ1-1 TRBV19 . TGTGCCAGTAGCCGTGGGGAGGGAGACACTGAAGCTTTCTTT CASSRGEGDTEAFF
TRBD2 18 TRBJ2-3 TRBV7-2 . TGTGCCAGCAGCCCCCCCGGAGGGGCGGGAGGCGGGGCAGATACGCAGTATTTT CASSPPGGAGGGADTQYF
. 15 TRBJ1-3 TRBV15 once TGTGCCACCAGCGCCCTATCGGGCTCTGGAAACACCATATATTTT CATSALSGSGNTIYF
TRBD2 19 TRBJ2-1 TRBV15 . TGTGCCACCAGCAGAGATCAGGGGGGACTAGCGGGGTACTACAATGAGCAGTTCTTC CATSRDQGGLAGYYNEQFF